This T cell receptor (beta chain) was recorded in a study of identical twins. Losses at the gene ends were 5 bases for V and 3 bases for J; bases not matched to a gene: 8. This CDR3 region has 15 residues. Per the germline V gene, CDR1 is SNHLY and CDR2 is FYNNEI. Concerning this clonotype: The antigen remains undetermined.

Every donor was a healthy Caucasian. General study points: The models gave estimates that fell short of the out-of-frame TCR alpha sharing seen in monozygotic twins. Cord blood beta clonotypes present at high abundance carried fewer insertions; no such pattern appeared in memory repertoires.

Unique molecular identifiers were present on the cDNA, and a universal primer site came from template switching. In TCRdb, the 5' RACE reads were re-called with MiXCR into one record per CDR3 protein. Altogether approximately 230,000 distinct CDR3 sequences are present, over 11% being singletons, with the ten largest covering around 8.3%. The sequence was collected from a woman aged 18-35 years in good health. The genes are TRBV2 and TRBJ1-1; the match to TRBD1 covers 8 bases. The sequenced sample was memory (CD45RO+) T cells sorted from blood. The CDR3 spells CASSWGQDLDTEAFF. For the CDR3, the DNA is TGTGCCAGCAGTTGGGGACAGGATCTAGACACTGAAGCTTTCTTT.